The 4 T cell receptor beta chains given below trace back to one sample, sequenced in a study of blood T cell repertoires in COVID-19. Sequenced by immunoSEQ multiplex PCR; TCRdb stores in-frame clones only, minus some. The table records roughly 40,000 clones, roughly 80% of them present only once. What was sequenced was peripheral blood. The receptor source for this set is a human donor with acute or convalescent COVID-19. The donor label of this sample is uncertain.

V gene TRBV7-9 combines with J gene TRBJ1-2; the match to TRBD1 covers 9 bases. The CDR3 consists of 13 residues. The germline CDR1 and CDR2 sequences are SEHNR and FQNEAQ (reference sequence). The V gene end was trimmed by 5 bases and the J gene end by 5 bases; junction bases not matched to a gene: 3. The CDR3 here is CASSGDREYGYTF. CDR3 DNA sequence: TGTGCCAGCAGCGGGGACAGGGAATATGGCTACACCTTC.

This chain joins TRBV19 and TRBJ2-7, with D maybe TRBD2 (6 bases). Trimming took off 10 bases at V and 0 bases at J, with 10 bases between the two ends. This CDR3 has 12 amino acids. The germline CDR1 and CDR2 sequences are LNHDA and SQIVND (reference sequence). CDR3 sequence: CATGGPSYEQYF. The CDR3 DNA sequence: TGTGCCACCGGGGGTCCCTCCTACGAGCAGTACTTC.

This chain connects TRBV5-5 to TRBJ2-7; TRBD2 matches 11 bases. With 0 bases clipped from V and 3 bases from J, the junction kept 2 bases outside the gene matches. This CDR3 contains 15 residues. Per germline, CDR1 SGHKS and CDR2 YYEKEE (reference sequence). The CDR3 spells CASSLGLAGGYEQYF. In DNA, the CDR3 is TGTGCCAGCAGCTTGGGTCTAGCGGGAGGCTACGAGCAGTACTTC. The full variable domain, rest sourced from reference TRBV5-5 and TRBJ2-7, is DAGVTQSPTHLIKTRGQQVTLRCSPISGHKSVSWYQQVLGQGPQFIFQYYEKEERGRGNFPDRFSARQFPNYSSELNVNALLLGDSALYLCASSLGLAGGYEQYFGPGTRLTVT.

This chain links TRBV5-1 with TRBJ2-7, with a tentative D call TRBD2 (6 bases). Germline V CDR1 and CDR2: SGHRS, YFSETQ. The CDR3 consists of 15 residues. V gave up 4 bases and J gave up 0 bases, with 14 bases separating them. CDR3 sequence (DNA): TGCGCCAGCAGCCCCGGGGGTACAAGCTCCTACGAGCAGTACTTC. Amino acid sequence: CASSPGGTSSYEQYF.